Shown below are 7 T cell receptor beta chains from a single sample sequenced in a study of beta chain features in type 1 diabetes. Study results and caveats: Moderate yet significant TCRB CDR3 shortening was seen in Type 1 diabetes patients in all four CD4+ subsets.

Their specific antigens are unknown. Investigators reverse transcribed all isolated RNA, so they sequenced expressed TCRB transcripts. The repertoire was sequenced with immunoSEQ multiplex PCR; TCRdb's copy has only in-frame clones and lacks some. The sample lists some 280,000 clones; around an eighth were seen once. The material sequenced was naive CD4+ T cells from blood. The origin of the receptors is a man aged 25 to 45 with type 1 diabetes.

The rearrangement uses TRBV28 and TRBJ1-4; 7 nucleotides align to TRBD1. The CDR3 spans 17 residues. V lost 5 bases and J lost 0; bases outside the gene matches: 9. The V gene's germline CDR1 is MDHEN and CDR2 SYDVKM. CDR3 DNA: TGTGCCAGCAGTAGCTTGGGACAGACAGCAACTAATGAAAAACTGTTTTTT. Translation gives CASSSLGQTATNEKLFF.

Here the CDR3 DNA reads TGTGCCAGCTCACCGAGGGACACTGAAGCTTTCTTT. It is translated as CASSPRDTEAFF. The V gene is TRBV18, the J gene TRBJ1-1; D gene unclear. The V end was cut by 3 bases, the J end by 3 bases, with 5 bases between. The CDR3 covers 12 residues. The germline CDR1 and CDR2 sequences are KGHSH and LQKENI.

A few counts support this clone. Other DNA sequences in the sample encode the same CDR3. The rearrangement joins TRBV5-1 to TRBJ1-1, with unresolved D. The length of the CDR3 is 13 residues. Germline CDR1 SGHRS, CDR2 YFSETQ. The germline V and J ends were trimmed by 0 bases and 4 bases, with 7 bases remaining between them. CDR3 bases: TGCGCCAGCAGCTTGGCGTCGGGCACTGAAGCTTTCTTT. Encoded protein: CASSLASGTEAFF. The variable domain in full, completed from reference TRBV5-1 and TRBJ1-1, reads KAGVTQTPRYLIKTRGQQVTLSCSPISGHRSVSWYQQTPGQGLQFLFEYFSETQRNKGNFPGRFSGRQFSNSRSEMNVSTLELGDSALYLCASSLASGTEAFFGQGTRLTVV.

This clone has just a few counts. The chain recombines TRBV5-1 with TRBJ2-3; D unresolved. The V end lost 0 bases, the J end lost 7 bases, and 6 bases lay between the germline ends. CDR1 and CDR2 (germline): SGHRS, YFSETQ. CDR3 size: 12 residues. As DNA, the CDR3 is TGCGCCAGCAGCTTGGAAGCAAATACGCAGTATTTT. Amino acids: CASSLEANTQYF.

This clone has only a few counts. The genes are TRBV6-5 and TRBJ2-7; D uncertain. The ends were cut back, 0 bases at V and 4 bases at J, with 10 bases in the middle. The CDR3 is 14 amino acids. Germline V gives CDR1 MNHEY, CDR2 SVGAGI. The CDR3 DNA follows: TGTGCCAGCAGTTACTCAGTACAGACATACGAGCAGTACTTC. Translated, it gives CASSYSVQTYEQYF.

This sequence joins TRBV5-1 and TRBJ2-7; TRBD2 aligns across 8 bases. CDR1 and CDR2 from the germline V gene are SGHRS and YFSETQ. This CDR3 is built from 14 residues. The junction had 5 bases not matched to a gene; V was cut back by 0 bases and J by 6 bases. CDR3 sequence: CASSLENSGVEQYF. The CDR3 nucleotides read TGCGCCAGCAGCTTGGAGAATAGCGGGGTCGAGCAGTACTTC.

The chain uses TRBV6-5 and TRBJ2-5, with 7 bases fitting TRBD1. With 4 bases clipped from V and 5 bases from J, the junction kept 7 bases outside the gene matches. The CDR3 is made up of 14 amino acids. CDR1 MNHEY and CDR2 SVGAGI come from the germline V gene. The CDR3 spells CASSSRTGAETQYF. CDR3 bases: TGTGCCAGCAGTTCCCGGACAGGAGCCGAGACCCAGTACTTC.